These 24 T cell receptor beta chains were sequenced from one sample in a study of T-cell reconstitution after alpha-beta-depleted transplantation in children. Unique molecular identifiers tagged the TCRbeta library. A single record per CDR3 protein comes from TCRdb applying MiXCR to the PCR reads. The sample contains around 100,000 distinct CDR3 sequences, 10% to 13% of which appear only once. The sequencing used PBMCs, collected before TCRalphabeta/CD19-depleted stem cell transplant. The receptors come from a boy aged 2 to 10 with acute lymphoblastic leukemia, due to receive a stem cell transplant.

This clonotype was detected only a few times. The V gene is TRBV3-1, the J gene TRBJ2-7; the D gene is possibly TRBD2 (6 bases). The CDR3 extends over 14 amino acids. Germline CDR1 reads LGHDT; CDR2 reads YNNKEL (reference sequence). V lost 4 bases and J lost 7, with 17 bases in between. The CDR3 region is CASSPGPGDGEQYF. Here the CDR3 DNA reads TGTGCCAGCAGCCCCGGTCCGGGGGATGGGGAGCAGTACTTC.

A few counts support this clonotype. The rearrangement links TRBV28 to TRBJ2-3; a weak D match, TRBD2 (7 bases). Germline V gene data show CDR1 as MDHEN and CDR2 as SYDVKM. This CDR3 has 15 amino acids. V shed 3 bases and J shed 6 bases, with 16 bases lying between them. DNA for the CDR3: TGTGCCAGCAGTTTCGGGCGGGAGAGGGGGGATACGCAGTATTTT. It specifies CASSFGRERGDTQYF.

This clonotype appeared many times. The chain employs TRBV7-2 and TRBJ2-1; tentatively, D is TRBD1 (6 bases). The V gene's germline CDR1 is SGHTA and CDR2 FQGNSA. The CDR3 length is 14 residues. V was clipped by 5 bases and J by 2 bases, with 10 bases between them. CDR3 nucleotides: TGTGCCAGCAGCAACAACAGGGCCTACAATGAGCAGTTCTTC. Protein: CASSNNRAYNEQFF.

This clonotype was seen only a few times. The chain recombines TRBV5-1 with TRBJ2-1, with D possibly being TRBD2 (5 bases). The CDR3 sequence is 14 residues long. V lost 0 bases and J lost 8, with 12 bases in between. Germline CDR1 reads SGHRS; CDR2 reads YFSETQ. The DNA for the CDR3 is TGCGCCAGCAGCTTGGCCCCCGGGGTTTATGAGCAGTTCTTC. This encodes CASSLAPGVYEQFF.

The chain links TRBV5-1 to TRBJ2-7; no clear D gene. There are 16 residues in the CDR3. V shed 0 bases and J shed 4 bases, with 17 bases lying between them. Germline lookup yields CDR1 SGHRS and CDR2 YFSETQ. CDR3 nucleotides: TGCGCCAGCAGCTTGGCCGGCCAAGGGTCCGGATACGAGCAGTACTTC. Translation gives CASSLAGQGSGYEQYF.

This clonotype showed up just a few times. The chain uses TRBV7-9 and TRBJ1-4; maybe TRBD1 (5 bases). Germline CDR1 is SEHNR and CDR2 is FQNEAQ (reference sequence). The ends were cut back, 5 bases at V and 3 bases at J, with 7 bases in the middle. The CDR3 is 13 amino acids. The CDR3 spells CASSGAANEKLFF. For the CDR3, the DNA is TGTGCCAGCAGCGGGGCAGCTAATGAAAAACTGTTTTTT.

The CDR3 protein is CASSTRLIGYTF. The CDR3 nucleotides read TGTGCCAGTAGTACCCGACTCATCGGCTACACCTTC. J is TRBJ1-2 and V is TRBV19; D remains unclear. The CDR3 contains 12 residues. Per germline, CDR1 LNHDA and CDR2 SQIVND (reference sequence). V gave up 4 bases and J gave up 8 bases, with 11 bases separating them. The full variable domain, with the rest looked up from reference TRBV19 and TRBJ1-2, is DGGITQSPKYLFRKEGQNVTLSCEQNLNHDAMYWYRQDPGQGLRLIYYSQIVNDFQKGDIAEGYSVSREKKESFPLTVTSAQKNPTAFYLCASSTRLIGYTFGSGTRLTVV.

The V and J genes are TRBV15 and TRBJ2-2, with 7 bases that match TRBD2. The CDR3 runs 17 residues. Trimming removed 6 bases from V and 3 bases from J; junction bases left unmatched: 13. Germline CDR1 and CDR2: LNHNV and YYDKDF (reference sequence). CDR3 amino acids: CATRVLGEGRHTGELFF. CDR3 coding DNA: TGTGCCACCAGAGTGCTCGGGGAGGGCCGACACACCGGGGAGCTGTTTTTT.

As concerns this clonotype: The junction and the germline gene differ at one end; a read error may be behind it. The gene calls are TRBV27 and TRBJ1-4, with a weak D call TRBD1 (6 bases). The CDR3 runs 14 residues. CDR1 MNHEY and CDR2 SMNVEV come from the germline V gene (reference sequence). The CDR3 here is CASSFGGLNVKLFF. The CDR3 DNA reads TGTGCCAGCAGTTTCGGGGGCCTAAATGTAAAACTGTTTTTT.

This clonotype was observed a handful of times. The rearrangement uses TRBV5-1 and TRBJ1-1; D call uncertain. CDR1 SGHRS and CDR2 YFSETQ come from the germline V gene. There are 13 residues in the CDR3. V was cut by 1 base and J by 1 base, with 5 bases left in between. The CDR3 sequence: CASSLQTNTEAFF. CDR3 nucleotide sequence: TGCGCCAGCAGCTTGCAGACGAACACTGAAGCTTTCTTT.

The chain is built from TRBV5-1 and TRBJ2-3; possible D gene TRBD1, 5 bases. The germline V gene has CDR1 SGHRS and CDR2 YFSETQ. V lost 5 bases, J lost 3 bases, and 16 bases lay in between. The CDR3 is made up of 15 amino acids. The CDR3 loop reads CASRETTQGTDTQYF. The CDR3 nucleotides are TGCGCCAGCAGAGAAACTACCCAGGGTACAGATACGCAGTATTTT.

This clonotype was counted between two and nine times. This chain joins TRBV18 and TRBJ2-1; 12 bases agree with TRBD2. After removal of 4 bases from V and 9 bases from J, the junction contained 4 bases not matched to a gene. Looked up from germline, CDR1 is KGHSH and CDR2 is LQKENI. The CDR3 runs 14 residues. The CDR3 nucleotides read TGTGCCAGCTCACGACTAGCGGGAGTCAGTGAGCAGTTCTTC. Its translation is CASSRLAGVSEQFF.

This clonotype appeared many times. The rearrangement uses TRBV11-3 and TRBJ2-3; tentatively, D is TRBD2 (6 bases). From germline, CDR1 is SGHNT and CDR2 YENEEA. The CDR3 is made up of 15 amino acids. V was shortened by 5 bases and J by 4 bases, with 16 bases between the two germline ends. The CDR3 coding sequence is TGTGCCAGCAGCGGAGGGCCCGACGGACCAGATACGCAGTATTTT. It encodes CASSGGPDGPDTQYF. Combining the CDR3 with reference TRBV11-3 and TRBJ2-3 gives the whole variable domain EAGVVQSPRYKIIEKKQPVAFWCNPISGHNTLYWYLQNLGQGPELLIRYENEEAVDDSQLPKDRFSAERLKGVDSTLKIQPAELGDSAVYLCASSGGPDGPDTQYFGPGTRLTVL.

This clonotype was observed at least ten times. This chain uses TRBV20-1 with TRBJ1-4, with D perhaps matching TRBD1 (5 bases). Trimming removed 2 bases at V and 8 bases at J, with 18 bases between. Germline CDR1 DFQATT, CDR2 SNEGSKA (reference sequence). The CDR3 extends over 15 amino acids. CDR3 nucleotides: TGCAGTGCTAGAAACCCGACAGTTTTGGGGGAAAAACTGTTTTTT. Protein sequence: CSARNPTVLGEKLFF.

The genes are TRBV7-8 and TRBJ2-2; 8 nucleotides match TRBD1. Germline lookup yields CDR1 SGHVS and CDR2 FQNEAQ. CDR3 length: 16 residues. V trimming: 6 bases; J trimming: 3 bases; junction bases outside the gene matches: 9. CDR3 in DNA: TGTGCCAGCAGACGCACAGGGGGAAGGGACACCGGGGAGCTGTTTTTT. Translation gives CASRRTGGRDTGELFF.

This clonotype was detected ten times or more. J is TRBJ2-5 and V is TRBV29-1; a possible D gene is TRBD2 (6 bases). CDR3 size: 14 residues. Germline assignment: CDR1 SQVTM and CDR2 ANQGSEA. V was shortened by 7 bases and J by 5 bases, with 20 bases between the two germline ends. This chain's CDR3 is CSGREDAGRETQYF. DNA of the CDR3: TGCAGCGGAAGGGAGGACGCGGGGAGGGAGACCCAGTACTTC.

This clonotype was counted many times. The V and J genes are TRBV20-1 and TRBJ2-5; D is ambiguous. Per the germline V gene, CDR1 is DFQATT and CDR2 is SNEGSKA (reference sequence). The CDR3 extends over 14 amino acids. Trimming pared 1 base from V and 5 bases from J, leaving 14 bases between. CDR3 bases: TGCAGTGCTAGAGCGGGCCAAGTGGGGGAGACCCAGTACTTC. This encodes CSARAGQVGETQYF.

The gene calls are TRBV10-1 and TRBJ2-1; either TRBD1 or TRBD2 may fit D (6 bases each). CDR1 is WNHNN, CDR2 SYGVQD, per germline (reference sequence). This CDR3 has 15 amino acids. The ends were cut back, 6 bases at V and 4 bases at J, with 16 bases in the middle. The CDR3 is CASRNSGGGYNEQFF. The CDR3 nucleotides are TGCGCCAGCAGGAATAGCGGAGGGGGGTACAATGAGCAGTTCTTC.

This clonotype appeared many times. The chain uses TRBV5-1 and TRBJ2-3; D perhaps matches TRBD1 (7 bases). The CDR3 has 18 amino acids. Trimming shortened V by 4 bases and J by 2 bases, and 23 bases separated the two germline ends. Germline V gene lookup returns CDR1 SGHRS and CDR2 YFSETQ. CDR3: CASSHYPAGQRITDTQYF. The CDR3 DNA reads as TGCGCCAGCAGCCATTATCCCGCGGGACAGAGGATCACAGATACGCAGTATTTT.

This clonotype has ten or more counts. The J gene is TRBJ2-7, the V gene TRBV5-1, with TRBD1 identical over 12 bases. This CDR3 has 14 residues. Germline V gene sequence: CDR1 SGHRS, CDR2 YFSETQ. Trimming at V came to 3 bases and at J to 7 bases, leaving 5 bases not matched to a gene. CDR3 nucleotides: TGCGCCAGCAGCTGGGGACAGGGGGCGCGAGAGCAGTACTTC. Amino acid sequence: CASSWGQGAREQYF.

This clonotype showed up many times. V and J are TRBV5-1 and TRBJ2-6; D is ambiguous. V shed 4 bases and J shed 4 bases, with 9 bases lying between them. The CDR3 runs to 14 residues. CDR1 and CDR2 (germline): SGHRS, YFSETQ. CDR3 in DNA: TGCGCCAGCAGCGGGCCCGGGGGGGCCAACGTCCTGACTTTC. Amino acids: CASSGPGGANVLTF.

The genes are TRBV5-1 and TRBJ2-1; the match to TRBD2 covers 8 bases. CDR1 and CDR2 (germline): SGHRS, YFSETQ. CDR3 length: 15 residues. The V segment lost 4 bases and the J segment 5 bases; nucleotides outside the gene matches: 8. The CDR3 region has the DNA TGCGCCAGCAGCCGGCCGACTAGCGTGGACAATGAGCAGTTCTTC. It yields the protein CASSRPTSVDNEQFF.

This clonotype was observed a few times. The rearrangement uses TRBV12-3 or TRBV12-4 and TRBJ1-3; TRBD1 is a possible D gene (5 bases). The CDR3 length is 12 residues. Trimming took off 6 bases at V and 11 bases at J, with 14 bases between the two ends. The DNA of the CDR3 is TGTGCCAGCAGCCTGGAGCAGGGACCCATATATTTT. It codes for CASSLEQGPIYF.

Only a few counts were recorded for this clonotype. The gene calls are TRBV18 and TRBJ1-4; D is possibly TRBD1 (5 bases). This CDR3 is 18 amino acids long. V was clipped by 6 bases and J by 0 bases, with 20 bases between them. The germline V gene encodes CDR1 KGHSH and CDR2 LQKENI. The CDR3 sequence is CASSHRNPVGATNEKLFF. CDR3 in DNA: TGTGCCAGCTCCCACAGGAATCCAGTTGGTGCAACTAATGAAAAACTGTTTTTT.